This is a list of T cell receptor beta chains from one sample in a study of blood T cell repertoires in COVID-19. TCRdb's table, derived via immunoSEQ multiplex PCR, lists solely in-frame clones and lacks some. The table has around 200,000 clones, about 83% seen once. Sample: peripheral blood. The receptors stem from a woman in her late teens or twenties who had recovered from COVID-19. The CDR3 runs from the conserved cysteine through the conserved F or W. The D gene is left open where the match is weak. Clone size is given for some rows only: seen once, a few or many times, or a class if the clone is expanded.

clone size: .; D gene: .; J gene: TRBJ1-1; V gene: TRBV5-4; CDR3 protein: CASSLQGNTEAFF; CDR3 DNA: TGTGCCAGCAGCCTACAGGGGAACACTGAAGCTTTCTTT
clone size: .; D gene: .; J gene: TRBJ1-4; V gene: TRBV19; CDR3 protein: CASSTPGRSTNEKLFF; CDR3 DNA: TGTGCCAGTAGTACACCAGGGAGGTCAACTAATGAAAAACTGTTTTTT
clone size: .; D gene: TRBD2; J gene: TRBJ2-1; V gene: TRBV27; CDR3 protein: CASSSPRLAGGPDEQFF; CDR3 DNA: TGTGCCAGCAGTTCCCCTAGACTAGCGGGAGGGCCGGATGAGCAGTTCTTC
clone size: few; D gene: .; J gene: TRBJ1-1; V gene: TRBV2; CDR3 protein: CASSLRANTEAFF; CDR3 DNA: TGTGCCAGCAGTCTCAGGGCGAACACTGAAGCTTTCTTT
clone size: .; D gene: .; J gene: TRBJ2-7; V gene: TRBV27; CDR3 protein: CASSSPGQRNYEQYF; CDR3 DNA: TGTGCCAGCAGTTCACCCGGCCAGCGAAACTACGAGCAGTACTTC
clone size: once; D gene: .; J gene: TRBJ2-5; V gene: TRBV10-3; CDR3 protein: CAISAQGQETQYF; CDR3 DNA: TGTGCCATCAGTGCACAGGGTCAAGAGACCCAGTACTTC
clone size: .; D gene: TRBD2; J gene: TRBJ2-7; V gene: TRBV7-2; CDR3 protein: CASSLGRTSGGYEQYF; CDR3 DNA: TGTGCCAGCAGCTTAGGCAGGACTAGTGGGGGCTACGAGCAGTACTTC
clone size: .; D gene: TRBD1; J gene: TRBJ1-3; V gene: TRBV6-4; CDR3 protein: CASSAPDREGNTIYF; CDR3 DNA: TGTGCCAGCAGTGCCCCGGACAGGGAAGGAAACACCATATATTTT
clone size: .; D gene: .; J gene: TRBJ1-1; V gene: TRBV6-6; CDR3 protein: CASSPDYNTEAFF; CDR3 DNA: TGTGCCAGCAGCCCTGACTATAACACTGAAGCTTTCTTT
clone size: .; D gene: TRBD1; J gene: TRBJ1-2; V gene: TRBV20-1; CDR3 protein: CSASLRDRRINYGYTF; CDR3 DNA: TGCAGTGCTAGTTTACGGGACAGAAGAATTAACTATGGCTACACCTTC
clone size: .; D gene: .; J gene: TRBJ2-1; V gene: TRBV5-1; CDR3 protein: CASSPWSGFSYNEQFF; CDR3 DNA: TGCGCCAGCAGCCCTTGGAGCGGGTTCTCCTACAATGAGCAGTTCTTC
clone size: .; D gene: .; J gene: TRBJ1-2; V gene: TRBV5-1; CDR3 protein: CASSLARDDYGYTF; CDR3 DNA: TGCGCCAGCAGCTTGGCCAGGGATGACTATGGCTACACCTTC
clone size: .; D gene: .; J gene: TRBJ1-1; V gene: TRBV6-5; CDR3 protein: CASSHREKNTEAFF; CDR3 DNA: TGTGCCAGCAGTCACAGGGAGAAGAACACTGAAGCTTTCTTT
clone size: many; D gene: .; J gene: TRBJ2-1; V gene: TRBV19; CDR3 protein: CASSFVAVRGNEQFF; CDR3 DNA: TGTGCCAGTAGTTTCGTAGCGGTGCGGGGCAATGAGCAGTTCTTC
clone size: .; D gene: .; J gene: TRBJ2-5; V gene: TRBV4-2; CDR3 protein: CASSQYRYETQYF; CDR3 DNA: TGTGCCAGCAGCCAATACAGGTACGAGACCCAGTACTTC
clone size: .; D gene: TRBD2; J gene: TRBJ2-1; V gene: TRBV9; CDR3 protein: CASSVRTSGYNEQFF; CDR3 DNA: TGTGCCAGCAGCGTCAGGACTAGCGGATACAATGAGCAGTTCTTC
clone size: .; D gene: TRBD1; J gene: TRBJ1-1; V gene: TRBV14; CDR3 protein: CASSHGDRGVAEAFF; CDR3 DNA: TGTGCCAGCAGCCACGGCGACAGGGGTGTTGCTGAAGCTTTCTTT
clone size: .; D gene: .; J gene: TRBJ1-2; V gene: TRBV5-1; CDR3 protein: CASSFGGRDPYGYTF; CDR3 DNA: TGCGCCAGCAGCTTTGGGGGCAGGGACCCTTATGGCTACACCTTC
clone size: .; D gene: TRBD2; J gene: TRBJ2-5; V gene: TRBV19; CDR3 protein: CASSISSSGAETQYF; CDR3 DNA: TGTGCCAGTAGTATATCGTCTAGCGGGGCAGAGACCCAGTACTTC
clone size: .; D gene: TRBD1; J gene: TRBJ2-4; V gene: TRBV6-5; CDR3 protein: CASRRTGNGKNIQYF; CDR3 DNA: TGTGCCAGCAGACGGACAGGGAACGGCAAAAACATTCAGTACTTC
clone size: .; D gene: .; J gene: TRBJ2-2; V gene: TRBV6-5; CDR3 protein: CASRLSGVGTGELFF; CDR3 DNA: TGTGCCAGCAGACTCTCAGGGGTCGGGACCGGGGAGCTGTTTTTT
clone size: .; D gene: .; J gene: TRBJ1-5; V gene: TRBV18; CDR3 protein: CASSTDRGQPQHF; CDR3 DNA: TGTGCCAGCTCCACGGACAGAGGTCAGCCCCAGCATTTT
clone size: .; D gene: .; J gene: TRBJ2-5; V gene: TRBV29-1; CDR3 protein: CSVDGGKTQYF; CDR3 DNA: TGCAGCGTTGACGGGGGAAAGACCCAGTACTTC
clone size: .; D gene: TRBD1; J gene: TRBJ1-6; V gene: TRBV27; CDR3 protein: CASSPVYGTAYNSPLHF; CDR3 DNA: TGTGCCAGCAGTCCGGTTTACGGGACAGCGTATAATTCACCCCTCCACTTT
clone size: once; D gene: .; J gene: TRBJ1-1; V gene: TRBV6-5; CDR3 protein: CASSPVPRDKEAFF; CDR3 DNA: TGTGCCAGCAGTCCAGTACCGAGGGACAAGGAAGCTTTCTTT
clone size: .; D gene: .; J gene: TRBJ1-2; V gene: TRBV29-1; CDR3 protein: CSVVMGGGYTF; CDR3 DNA: TGCAGCGTTGTTATGGGAGGTGGCTACACCTTC
clone size: few; D gene: .; J gene: TRBJ2-1; V gene: TRBV10-3; CDR3 protein: CAIRDSGTAPYNEQFF; CDR3 DNA: TGTGCCATCAGGGACAGCGGGACCGCTCCCTACAATGAGCAGTTCTTC
clone size: .; D gene: .; J gene: TRBJ1-2; V gene: TRBV4-1; CDR3 protein: CASSQEQGGYGYTF; CDR3 DNA: TGCGCCAGCAGCCAAGAACAGGGTGGCTATGGCTACACCTTC
clone size: .; D gene: TRBD1; J gene: TRBJ2-1; V gene: TRBV4-3; CDR3 protein: CASSQGTGYEQFF; CDR3 DNA: TGCGCCAGCAGCCAAGGGACAGGGTATGAGCAGTTCTTC
clone size: .; D gene: .; J gene: TRBJ1-1; V gene: TRBV7-8; CDR3 protein: CASSRDRNTEAFF; CDR3 DNA: TGTGCCAGCAGCCGCGACAGAAACACTGAAGCTTTCTTT
clone size: .; D gene: TRBD1; J gene: TRBJ1-4; V gene: TRBV7-9; CDR3 protein: CASSLGQGGEKLFF; CDR3 DNA: TGTGCCAGCAGCTTAGGTCAGGGGGGTGAAAAACTGTTTTTT
clone size: .; D gene: TRBD1; J gene: TRBJ2-1; V gene: TRBV4-1; CDR3 protein: CASSQRTGDEQFF; CDR3 DNA: TGCGCCAGCAGTCAACGCACAGGGGACGAGCAGTTCTTC
clone size: .; D gene: .; J gene: TRBJ2-7; V gene: TRBV7-3; CDR3 protein: CASSLSASSYEQYF; CDR3 DNA: TGTGCCAGCAGCTTAAGTGCTAGCTCCTACGAGCAGTACTTC
clone size: .; D gene: .; J gene: TRBJ2-5; V gene: TRBV4-1; CDR3 protein: CASSRMTGTQETQYF; CDR3 DNA: TGCGCCAGCAGCCGCATGACAGGTACACAAGAGACCCAGTACTTC
clone size: .; D gene: TRBD1; J gene: TRBJ1-2; V gene: TRBV6-5; CDR3 protein: CASVKPGQDNYGYTF; CDR3 DNA: TGTGCCAGCGTAAAACCCGGACAGGACAACTATGGCTACACCTTC
clone size: once; D gene: TRBD1; J gene: TRBJ2-5; V gene: TRBV5-1; CDR3 protein: CASSFLRDRQETQYF; CDR3 DNA: TGCGCCAGCAGCTTTCTCCGGGACAGACAAGAGACCCAGTACTTC
clone size: .; D gene: TRBD2; J gene: TRBJ2-5; V gene: TRBV2; CDR3 protein: CASSEWTSGGVGETQYF; CDR3 DNA: TGTGCCAGCAGTGAATGGACTAGCGGGGGGGTTGGAGAGACCCAGTACTTC
clone size: .; D gene: .; J gene: TRBJ2-1; V gene: TRBV5-6; CDR3 protein: CASSLDPSSYNEQFF; CDR3 DNA: TGTGCCAGCAGCTTGGATCCTAGCTCCTACAATGAGCAGTTCTTC
clone size: once; D gene: .; J gene: TRBJ1-1; V gene: TRBV10-3; CDR3 protein: CAISSFLTEAFF; CDR3 DNA: TGTGCCATCAGCTCCTTTCTCACTGAAGCTTTCTTT
clone size: .; D gene: .; J gene: TRBJ1-2; V gene: TRBV9; CDR3 protein: CASSAFNTYGYTF; CDR3 DNA: TGTGCCAGCAGCGCATTCAACACCTATGGCTACACCTTC
clone size: few; D gene: TRBD2; J gene: TRBJ2-2; V gene: TRBV7-3; CDR3 protein: CASSLAGVSGEVGELFF; CDR3 DNA: TGTGCCAGCAGCTTGGCGGGGGTTTCGGGAGAGGTCGGGGAGCTGTTTTTT
clone size: .; D gene: .; J gene: TRBJ1-2; V gene: TRBV6-5; CDR3 protein: CASSYGGEVAF; CDR3 DNA: TGTGCCAGCAGTTACGGGGGGGAAGTCGCCTTC
clone size: .; D gene: .; J gene: TRBJ2-3; V gene: TRBV7-2; CDR3 protein: CASSPTLGGAPDTQYF; CDR3 DNA: TGTGCCAGCAGCCCAACGCTGGGGGGGGCGCCAGATACGCAGTATTTT
clone size: .; D gene: .; J gene: TRBJ2-5; V gene: TRBV27; CDR3 protein: CASSLGGSETQYF; CDR3 DNA: TGTGCCAGCAGTTTGGGGGGATCAGAGACCCAGTACTTC